The rows below give T cell receptor beta chains drawn from one sample of a study of T cell responses to AZD1222 COVID-19 vaccine. Assay: immunoSEQ multiplex PCR; the TCRdb copy retains only in-frame clones and omits some. The data hold nearly 35,000 clones, with about nine tenths observed a single time. The sequences come from peripheral blood, collected 28 days after the second AZD1222 dose. The source of these receptors is an adult who received the AZD1222 COVID-19 vaccine. Each CDR3 is given with its conserved first and last residue. D genes are given only for firm matches. Size is stated for part of the rows, as once, few or many counts, or as a class when the clone is expanded.

d_gene: NA
j_gene: TRBJ2-3
v_gene: TRBV11-2
abundance: few
CDR3aa: CASSSTGTQYF
CDR3nt: TGTGCCAGCAGCTCGACCGGGACGCAGTATTTT

d_gene: NA
j_gene: TRBJ1-1
v_gene: TRBV9
abundance: NA
CDR3aa: CASKRLLNTEAFF
CDR3nt: TGTGCCAGCAAACGGCTGTTGAACACTGAAGCTTTCTTT

d_gene: TRBD2
j_gene: TRBJ2-4
v_gene: TRBV5-1
abundance: NA
CDR3aa: CASSPPGLAGGANIQYF
CDR3nt: TGCGCCAGCAGCCCACCGGGACTAGCGGGGGGTGCGAACATTCAGTACTTC

d_gene: NA
j_gene: TRBJ1-1
v_gene: TRBV30
abundance: NA
CDR3aa: CAWNRGKHEAFF
CDR3nt: TGTGCCTGGAATCGGGGCAAGCATGAAGCTTTCTTT

d_gene: NA
j_gene: TRBJ1-2
v_gene: TRBV6-5
abundance: NA
CDR3aa: CASSITWSNYGYTF
CDR3nt: TGTGCCAGCAGCATTACCTGGTCCAACTATGGCTACACCTTC

d_gene: NA
j_gene: TRBJ1-5
v_gene: TRBV19
abundance: NA
CDR3aa: CASISGGNQPQHF
CDR3nt: TGTGCCAGTATATCGGGAGGGAATCAGCCCCAGCATTTT

d_gene: NA
j_gene: TRBJ2-7
v_gene: TRBV11-2
abundance: few
CDR3aa: CASSFRQVSYEQYF
CDR3nt: TGTGCCAGCAGCTTCAGACAGGTTAGCTACGAGCAGTACTTC

d_gene: TRBD1
j_gene: TRBJ1-1
v_gene: TRBV19
abundance: NA
CDR3aa: CASSKTSSGTGGLNTEAFF
CDR3nt: TGTGCCAGTAGTAAAACCTCCTCCGGGACAGGAGGGCTGAACACTGAAGCTTTCTTT

d_gene: TRBD1
j_gene: TRBJ2-3
v_gene: TRBV28
abundance: once
CDR3aa: CASSHTGADTQYF
CDR3nt: TGTGCCAGCAGTCACACAGGGGCAGATACGCAGTATTTT

d_gene: TRBD1
j_gene: TRBJ1-4
v_gene: TRBV3-1/TRBV3-2
abundance: NA
CDR3aa: CASSLTGDEKLFF
CDR3nt: TGTGCCAGCAGCCTTACAGGGGATGAAAAACTGTTTTTT

d_gene: NA
j_gene: TRBJ1-4
v_gene: TRBV6-5
abundance: NA
CDR3aa: CASGGGIDLNEKLFF
CDR3nt: TGTGCCAGCGGGGGGGGGATAGACCTCAATGAAAAACTGTTTTTT

d_gene: NA
j_gene: TRBJ2-1
v_gene: TRBV10-3
abundance: NA
CDR3aa: CAISEGASEDEQFF
CDR3nt: TGTGCCATCAGTGAGGGGGCTAGTGAGGATGAGCAGTTCTTC

d_gene: NA
j_gene: TRBJ2-7
v_gene: TRBV3-1/TRBV3-2
abundance: NA
CDR3aa: CASSEASPISWLDEQYF
CDR3nt: TGTGCCAGCAGCGAAGCTAGTCCCATTTCGTGGTTAGACGAGCAGTACTTC

d_gene: NA
j_gene: TRBJ2-5
v_gene: TRBV27
abundance: NA
CDR3aa: CASSPLAQETQYF
CDR3nt: TGTGCCAGCAGTCCCCTAGCGCAGGAGACCCAGTACTTC

d_gene: NA
j_gene: TRBJ2-3
v_gene: TRBV10-1
abundance: NA
CDR3aa: CASSEGSTDTQYF
CDR3nt: TGCGCCAGCAGTGAGGGCTCCACAGATACGCAGTATTTT

d_gene: TRBD1
j_gene: TRBJ2-7
v_gene: TRBV19
abundance: NA
CDR3aa: CASSSSTGVYEQYF
CDR3nt: TGTGCCAGTAGTTCTTCTACAGGGGTCTACGAGCAGTACTTC

d_gene: NA
j_gene: TRBJ2-2
v_gene: TRBV5-1
abundance: NA
CDR3aa: CASSLVASNTGELFF
CDR3nt: TGCGCCAGCAGCTTGGTAGCATCAAACACCGGGGAGCTGTTTTTT

d_gene: TRBD1
j_gene: TRBJ2-2
v_gene: TRBV29-1
abundance: NA
CDR3aa: CSVVPGQGDTGELFF
CDR3nt: TGCAGCGTTGTTCCCGGACAGGGGGACACCGGGGAGCTGTTTTTT